These 27 T cell receptor beta chains originate from one sample sequenced in a study of cytomegalovirus exposure and HLA in healthy donors. PCR primers comprised 60 Vbeta and 13 Jbeta primers. Produced via immunoSEQ multiplex PCR; TCRdb's table is partial and in-frame only. The sample shows some 130,000 clones, 60% to 75% of them seen only once. Sequenced: PBMCs. These receptors were obtained from a human donor in good health.

The CDR3 region is CASSPGQGPSYEQYF. CDR3 coding DNA: TGTGCCAGCAGCCCAGGACAGGGGCCCTCCTACGAGCAGTACTTC. The V call is TRBV9, the J call TRBJ2-7; TRBD1 matches 9 bases. The CDR3 is 15 amino acids. In germline, CDR1 is SGDLS, CDR2 YYNGEE. Trimming removed 4 bases from V and 0 bases from J; junction bases left unmatched: 5.

The chain joins TRBV7-3 to TRBJ2-3; 13 nucleotides agree with TRBD2. Trimming at V came to 4 bases and at J to 3 bases, leaving 4 bases not matched to a gene. Germline lookup yields CDR1 SGHTA and CDR2 FQGTGA. This CDR3 is built from 16 residues. The CDR3 protein is CASSSRTSGSTDTQYF. In DNA, the CDR3 is TGTGCCAGCAGCTCACGGACTAGCGGGAGTACAGATACGCAGTATTTT. The full variable domain, with the rest looked up from reference TRBV7-3 and TRBJ2-3, is GAGVSQTPSNKVTEKGKYVELRCDPISGHTALYWYRQSLGQGPEFLIYFQGTGAADDSGLPNDRFFAVRPEGSVSTLKIQRTERGDSAVYLCASSSRTSGSTDTQYFGPGTRLTVL.

The rearrangement uses TRBV7-2 and TRBJ1-2, with D perhaps matching TRBD1 (6 bases). Germline V gene sequence: CDR1 SGHTA, CDR2 FQGNSA. The germline V and J ends were trimmed by 4 bases and 8 bases, with 14 bases remaining between them. The CDR3 loop spans 13 amino acids. The DNA for the CDR3 is TGTGCCAGCAGCTCCAATACAGGGATCGGCTACACCTTC. This gives the protein CASSSNTGIGYTF.

This clone showed up just a few times. The rearrangement links TRBV10-3 to TRBJ2-2; TRBD2 aligns across 12 bases. CDR1 is ENHRY, CDR2 SYGVKD, per germline. CDR3 length: 17 residues. The trim removed 2 bases at V and 1 base at J, leaving 2 bases unmatched. In DNA, the CDR3 is TGTGCCATCAGTGAGGGACTAGCGGGGATGAACACCGGGGAGCTGTTTTTT. Translating gives CAISEGLAGMNTGELFF.

This clone was counted between two and nine times. This chain links TRBV27 with TRBJ1-1, with TRBD1 matching over 7 bases. The length of the CDR3 is 16 residues. The germline V gene encodes CDR1 MNHEY and CDR2 SMNVEV (reference sequence). J lost 4 bases, V lost 6 bases, and 14 bases had no gene match. CDR3 nucleotides: TGTGCCAGCAGCCTTCGCCGGGACAGCCCATTCACTGAAGCTTTCTTT. This gives the protein CASSLRRDSPFTEAFF.

J is TRBJ1-4 and V is TRBV18; D call uncertain. The CDR3 extends over 17 amino acids. The V gene lost 0 bases and the J gene lost 0 bases, with 11 bases spanning the gap. Germline CDR1 is KGHSH and CDR2 is LQKENI. CDR3 in amino acids: CASSPPVTHATNEKLFF. As DNA, the CDR3 is TGTGCCAGCTCACCACCGGTGACACATGCAACTAATGAAAAACTGTTTTTT.

This clone has more than one count but fewer than ten. The V gene is TRBV29-1, the J gene TRBJ1-2; D unclear. The germline V gene encodes CDR1 SQVTM and CDR2 ANQGSEA. There are 14 residues in the CDR3. Trimming took 2 bases from V and 3 from J, leaving 13 bases between them. The CDR3 coding sequence is TGCAGCGTTGAACCGGGGTCTGGATACTATGGCTACACCTTC. Translated: CSVEPGSGYYGYTF. Together with reference TRBV29-1 and TRBJ1-2, the CDR3 gives the full variable domain: SAVISQKPSRDICQRGTSLTIQCQVDSQVTMMFWYRQQPGQSLTLIATANQGSEATYESGFVIDKFPISRPNLTFSTLTVSNMSPEDSSIYLCSVEPGSGYYGYTFGSGTRLTVV.

This clone is medium-sized (0.01 to 0.1%). This chain connects TRBV2 to TRBJ1-3; D is possibly TRBD1 (6 bases). The CDR3 consists of 14 residues. CDR1 SNHLY and CDR2 FYNNEI come from the germline V gene. The germline V and J ends were trimmed by 6 bases and 9 bases, with 18 bases remaining between them. The CDR3 coding sequence is TGTGCCAGCAGGTCAATACAGGGAAGCGGCACCATATATTTT. This encodes CASRSIQGSGTIYF.

This chain joins TRBV10-3 and TRBJ1-1; 9 nucleotides line up with TRBD1. This CDR3 spans 13 amino acids. V lost 8 bases and J lost 6; bases outside the gene matches: 7. CDR1 and CDR2 (germline): ENHRY, SYGVKD. The DNA for the CDR3 is TGTGCCATCGGAACGACAGGGGGAGCTGAAGCTTTCTTT. It translates to CAIGTTGGAEAFF.

This clone occurred once. This chain uses TRBV28 with TRBJ2-5; 7 nucleotides match TRBD1. The V segment lost 4 bases and the J segment 1 base; nucleotides outside the gene matches: 6. The germline CDR1 and CDR2 sequences are MDHEN and SYDVKM. The CDR3 contains 15 residues. The CDR3 spells CASSSSGQSQETQYF. The CDR3 nucleotides read TGTGCCAGCAGTTCCTCGGGACAGAGCCAAGAGACCCAGTACTTC. Looking up the rest from reference TRBV28 and TRBJ2-5 gives the full variable domain: DVKVTQSSRYLVKRTGEKVFLECVQDMDHENMFWYRQDPGLGLRLIYFSYDVKMKEKGDIPEGYSVSREKKERFSLILESASTNQTSMYLCASSSSGQSQETQYFGPGTRLLVL.

The V gene is TRBV11-2, the J gene TRBJ2-1; 14 bases are a match to TRBD2. The CDR3 has 17 amino acids. Germline V gene sequence: CDR1 SGHAT, CDR2 FQNNGV. Germline trimming cut 4 bases from V and 9 bases from J; bases unmatched to any gene: 11. In nucleotides, the CDR3 is TGTGCCAGCAGCTCTCATTCGGGACTAGCGGGAGTAGGTGAGCAGTTCTTC. Protein: CASSSHSGLAGVGEQFF.

This chain uses TRBV25-1 with TRBJ2-7; D is ambiguous. Germline CDR1 reads MGHDK; CDR2 reads SYGVNS. Trimming removed 2 bases from V and 2 bases from J, with 4 bases in between. The CDR3 has 12 residues. The CDR3 DNA is TGTGCCAGCAGTGAAGGGCCCTACGAGCAGTACTTC. This gives the protein CASSEGPYEQYF.

This clone turned up a few times. CDR3 coding DNA: TGTGCCTGGAATCACAGGACCTATGGCTACACCTTC. Its translation is CAWNHRTYGYTF. The chain combines TRBV30 with TRBJ1-2, with D perhaps TRBD1 (5 bases). Germline V CDR1 and CDR2: GTSNPN, SVGIG (reference sequence). The CDR3 spans 12 residues. Deletions cut 4 bases from V and 4 bases from J, with 10 bases between.

J is TRBJ2-7 and V is TRBV5-4, with no clear D. CDR3 length: 13 amino acids. Germline CDR1 reads SGHNT; CDR2 reads YYREEE (reference sequence). V lost 0 bases and J lost 4, with 8 bases in between. The CDR3 region is CASSLVGGYEQYF. The DNA for the CDR3 is TGTGCCAGCAGCTTGGTAGGCGGTTACGAGCAGTACTTC. Filled out from reference TRBV5-4 and TRBJ2-7, the complete variable domain reads ETGVTQSPTHLIKTRGQQVTLRCSSQSGHNTVSWYQQALGQGPQFIFQYYREEENGRGNFPPRFSGLQFPNYSSELNVNALELDDSALYLCASSLVGGYEQYFGPGTRLTVT.

This sequence joins TRBV11-1 and TRBJ2-5; D remains ambiguous. The tail of the sequence fits TRBJ2-7 better, so the J call may be wrong. Germline values: CDR1 SGHAT, CDR2 FQDESV (reference sequence). The CDR3 is 13 residues long. CDR3 nucleotides: TGTGCCAGCAGCTTTGGCAGAAACTACGAGCAGTACTTC. Translated, it gives CASSFGRNYEQYF.

The chain combines TRBV27 with TRBJ2-3; 7 bases match TRBD2. The germline V gene encodes CDR1 MNHEY and CDR2 SMNVEV (reference sequence). The V gene end was trimmed by 3 bases and the J gene end by 0 bases; junction bases not matched to a gene: 9. This CDR3 is built from 17 residues. The CDR3 here is CASSFYPTSVSTDTQYF. In DNA, the CDR3 is TGTGCCAGCAGTTTTTACCCCACTAGCGTAAGCACAGATACGCAGTATTTT.

This chain connects TRBV7-6 to TRBJ2-1; D is perhaps TRBD2 (6 bases). This CDR3 has 12 residues. Germline CDR1 is SGHVS and CDR2 is FNYEAQ. V gave up 5 bases and J gave up 7 bases, with 9 bases separating them. The DNA of the CDR3 is TGTGCCAGCAGCGCTGGAGGGAATGAGCAGTTCTTC. Amino acid sequence: CASSAGGNEQFF.

The chain is built from TRBV5-1 and TRBJ1-1; 9 bases are shared with TRBD1. Germline CDR1 and CDR2: SGHRS and YFSETQ. This CDR3 region has 16 residues. Trimming cost V 3 bases and J 4 bases; bases outside gene matches: 10. CDR3 bases: TGCGCCAGCAGCTCGACAGGGGGGGAGCTGATCACTGAAGCTTTCTTT. Its protein product is CASSSTGGELITEAFF.

In DNA, the CDR3 is TGTGCCAGCAGCCTAGAGGGCCCTGGGGCAGATACGCAGTATTTT. Its translation: CASSLEGPGADTQYF. The rearrangement links TRBV28 to TRBJ2-3, with D possibly matching TRBD2 (5 bases). V shed 6 bases and J shed 4 bases, with 17 bases lying between them. The CDR3 consists of 15 residues. Germline V lookup: CDR1 MDHEN, CDR2 SYDVKM.

CDR3 in DNA: TGCGCCAGCGCGTTCGGACGGGGGCAAGAGACCCAGTACTTC. This encodes CASAFGRGQETQYF. This sequence joins TRBV5-1 and TRBJ2-5, with a tentative D call TRBD2 (6 bases). CDR3 size: 14 residues. Trimming pared 7 bases from V and 2 bases from J, leaving 15 bases between. CDR1 SGHRS and CDR2 YFSETQ come from the germline V gene.

This clone was observed once. The V call is TRBV28, the J call TRBJ1-5, with 12 bases fitting TRBD1. V gave up 8 bases and J gave up 6 bases; unmatched junction bases: 8. The CDR3 is made up of 15 amino acids. CDR1 and CDR2 (germline): MDHEN, SYDVKM. The CDR3 nucleotides read TGTGCCAGCTGGTCCGGGACAGGGGGCGGTCAGCCCCAGCATTTT. Translated, it gives CASWSGTGGGQPQHF. Filled out from reference TRBV28 and TRBJ1-5, the complete variable domain reads DVKVTQSSRYLVKRTGEKVFLECVQDMDHENMFWYRQDPGLGLRLIYFSYDVKMKEKGDIPEGYSVSREKKERFSLILESASTNQTSMYLCASWSGTGGGQPQHFGDGTRLSIL.

This clone was seen more than once but under ten times. This sequence joins TRBV6-4 and TRBJ2-2; the match to TRBD2 covers 8 bases. The V gene end was trimmed by 2 bases and the J gene end by 3 bases; junction bases not matched to a gene: 2. The length of the CDR3 is 15 residues. Germline CDR1 and CDR2: MRHNA and SNTAGT. In DNA form, the CDR3 reads TGTGCCAGCAGTGACGGTAGCGGGGACACCGGGGAGCTGTTTTTT. It translates to CASSDGSGDTGELFF.

This clone came up once. The rearrangement uses TRBV11-2 and TRBJ2-7; possibly TRBD2 for D (5 bases). This CDR3 region has 15 residues. Germline V gives CDR1 SGHAT, CDR2 FQNNGV. Trimming stripped 2 bases from V and 1 base from J, with 12 bases between. The CDR3 nucleotides are TGTGCCAGCAGCTTAAGCGGCCCGAATTCCTACGAGCAGTACTTC. Translating gives CASSLSGPNSYEQYF. Full variable domain (rest looked up from reference TRBV11-2 and TRBJ2-7): EAGVAQSPRYKIIEKRQSVAFWCNPISGHATLYWYQQILGQGPKLLIQFQNNGVVDDSQLPKDRFSAERLKGVDSTLKIQPAKLEDSAVYLCASSLSGPNSYEQYFGPGTRLTVT.

This clone has more than one count but fewer than ten. J is TRBJ2-3 and V is TRBV5-6, with 12 bases lining up with TRBD2. Germline values: CDR1 SGHDT, CDR2 YYEEEE. The CDR3 spans 17 residues. V shed 2 bases, J shed 4 bases, and the junction held 8 bases outside the gene matches. This chain's CDR3 is CASSLLPTSGSPDTQYF. In DNA, the CDR3 is TGTGCCAGCAGCTTACTTCCGACTAGCGGGAGTCCAGATACGCAGTATTTT.

The gene calls are TRBV2 and TRBJ2-3; D possibly corresponds to TRBD2 (5 bases). The CDR3 spans 15 residues. Trimming stripped 7 bases from V and 3 bases from J, with 17 bases between. The germline V gene encodes CDR1 SNHLY and CDR2 FYNNEI. DNA of the CDR3: TGTGCCAGCAAGGATCGGGGTCGGAGAACAGATACGCAGTATTTT. It codes for CASKDRGRRTDTQYF. The whole variable domain, remainder taken from reference TRBV2 and TRBJ2-3, is EPEVTQTPSHQVTQMGQEVILRCVPISNHLYFYWYRQILGQKVEFLVSFYNNEISEKSEIFDDQFSVERPDGSNFTLKIRSTKLEDSAMYFCASKDRGRRTDTQYFGPGTRLTVL.

This clone showed up just a few times. The V call is TRBV18, the J call TRBJ2-3; 10 bases agree with TRBD1. The germline V gene encodes CDR1 KGHSH and CDR2 LQKENI. After removal of 6 bases from V and 1 base from J, the junction contained 4 bases not matched to a gene. The CDR3 covers 15 residues. CDR3 sequence reads: CASSLGTGGTDTQYF. In DNA, the CDR3 is TGTGCCAGCTCCCTCGGGACAGGGGGCACAGATACGCAGTATTTT.

The rearrangement links TRBV11-1 to TRBJ1-1; maybe TRBD1 (5 bases). The CDR3 is made up of 14 amino acids. V was trimmed by 0 bases and J by 1 base, leaving 6 bases between them. CDR1 is SGHAT and CDR2 is FQDESV in the germline V gene (reference sequence). CDR3 sequence: CASSLAGGNTEAFF. CDR3 DNA: TGTGCCAGCAGCTTAGCGGGGGGGAACACTGAAGCTTTCTTT.